This TCR beta chain was sequenced during a study of OX40 agonist ivuxolimab in advanced cancers. Trimming pared 4 bases from V and 0 bases from J, leaving 13 bases between. Germline assignment: CDR1 LGHNA and CDR2 YSLEER. CDR3 length equals 16 residues. Profiling relied on immunoSEQ multiplex PCR, and the TCRdb table lists in-frame clones only, not all of them. Among about 50,000 clones listed, around 90% were seen once. The V call is TRBV4-3, the J call TRBJ1-3; no definite D call. The material sequenced was CD4+ or CD8+ T cells sorted from blood, taken in a trial of the OX40 agonist ivuxolimab. This receptor was obtained from an adult with an advanced solid tumor such as melanoma, head and neck, liver or kidney cancer. CDR3 amino acids: CASSRDKAYSGNTIYF. The CDR3 DNA reads as TGCGCCAGCAGCCGAGATAAAGCTTACTCTGGAAACACCATATATTTT.